This section outlines one T cell receptor (beta chain) sequence together with its context. The antigen is not known. V dropped 1 base and J dropped 4; count of bases not matched to a gene: 15. Germline values: CDR1 MGHRA, CDR2 YSYEKL. The CDR3 covers 19 residues. This sample stems from a study of cytomegalovirus exposure and HLA in healthy donors. The PCR contained 60 Vbeta and 13 Jbeta primers. The table came from immunoSEQ multiplex PCR; TCRdb's copy has only in-frame clones and leaves some out. Found here are around 150,000 clones, about 83% of them singletons; the top ten hold roughly 5.2%. General observations from the study: One variant, a missense change in DCLRE1C, was linked in a later analysis to TCR beta V- and J-gene trimming.

The V and J genes are TRBV4-1 and TRBJ1-5, with 8 bases matching TRBD1. This receptor was identified in a woman between 25 and 40 years old in good health and CMV-seronegative. Sequencing used PBMCs. The CDR3 nucleotides read TGCGCCAGCAGCCAAGTATTTTCAGGGACAGGAGTTCTAAATCAGCCCCAGCATTTT. Protein product: CASSQVFSGTGVLNQPQHF.